A selection of T cell receptor beta chains follows, all from one sample in a study of cytomegalovirus exposure and HLA in healthy donors. Some clones are missing from TCRdb's copy, which holds only in-frame ones; the method was immunoSEQ multiplex PCR. The repertoire holds 200,000 to 250,000 clones, with 77% as singletons. The sequenced sample was PBMCs. All receptors derive from a woman aged 55-70 years in good health and CMV-seropositive. Both conserved end residues are part of each CDR3. Each record gives: D gene, J gene, clone size, V gene, CDR3 protein, CDR3 DNA. D genes are given only for firm matches. The size entry is marked missing in some rows and otherwise reads once, few, many or a size class.

D gene: NA
J gene: TRBJ1-4
clone size: NA
V gene: TRBV11-2
CDR3 protein: CASSPTGTTNEKLFF
CDR3 DNA: TGTGCCAGCAGTCCAACAGGGACAACTAATGAAAAACTGTTTTTT

D gene: NA
J gene: TRBJ1-1
clone size: NA
V gene: TRBV7-2
CDR3 protein: CASSPTGNTEAFF
CDR3 DNA: TGTGCCAGCAGCCCGACAGGAAACACTGAAGCTTTCTTT

D gene: NA
J gene: TRBJ1-2
clone size: NA
V gene: TRBV7-2
CDR3 protein: CASSLTGIDYGYTF
CDR3 DNA: TGTGCCAGCAGCCTAACAGGGATAGACTATGGCTACACCTTC

D gene: NA
J gene: TRBJ1-5
clone size: NA
V gene: TRBV30
CDR3 protein: CAWSGPPYSNQPQHF
CDR3 DNA: TGTGCCTGGAGTGGCCCTCCCTATAGCAATCAGCCCCAGCATTTT

D gene: NA
J gene: TRBJ1-1
clone size: NA
V gene: TRBV28
CDR3 protein: CASQRIRQGNTEAFF
CDR3 DNA: TGTGCCAGCCAGAGGATAAGGCAAGGGAACACTGAAGCTTTCTTT

D gene: TRBD1
J gene: TRBJ1-1
clone size: NA
V gene: TRBV5-1
CDR3 protein: CASRSGGAGNTEAFF
CDR3 DNA: TGCGCCAGCAGGTCAGGGGGCGCCGGTAACACTGAAGCTTTCTTT

D gene: NA
J gene: TRBJ2-7
clone size: NA
V gene: TRBV6-6
CDR3 protein: CASSYGGASYEQYF
CDR3 DNA: TGTGCCAGCAGTTACGGGGGGGCGTCCTACGAGCAGTACTTC

D gene: NA
J gene: TRBJ2-7
clone size: NA
V gene: TRBV5-1
CDR3 protein: CASSVQGPYEQYF
CDR3 DNA: TGCGCCAGCAGCGTCCAGGGGCCCTACGAGCAGTACTTC

D gene: TRBD2
J gene: TRBJ2-5
clone size: NA
V gene: TRBV7-9
CDR3 protein: CASSRGLAEETQYF
CDR3 DNA: TGTGCCAGCAGCCGGGGACTAGCGGAAGAGACCCAGTACTTC

D gene: TRBD2
J gene: TRBJ2-5
clone size: NA
V gene: TRBV4-2
CDR3 protein: CASSQVGASGGTRETQYF
CDR3 DNA: TGTGCCAGCAGCCAAGTGGGGGCTAGCGGGGGAACGCGAGAGACCCAGTACTTC

D gene: TRBD2
J gene: TRBJ2-7
clone size: NA
V gene: TRBV19
CDR3 protein: CASRPGVAGTSYEQYF
CDR3 DNA: TGTGCCAGTAGGCCTGGGGTAGCGGGAACGTCCTACGAGCAGTACTTC

D gene: NA
J gene: TRBJ1-1
clone size: NA
V gene: TRBV7-2
CDR3 protein: CASSINSYTEAFF
CDR3 DNA: TGTGCCAGCAGCATAAACAGCTACACTGAAGCTTTCTTT

D gene: TRBD1
J gene: TRBJ2-7
clone size: NA
V gene: TRBV11-2
CDR3 protein: CASSSGPGAGGFYEQYF
CDR3 DNA: TGTGCCAGCAGTTCAGGGCCCGGAGCAGGGGGCTTCTACGAGCAGTACTTC

D gene: NA
J gene: TRBJ2-2
clone size: NA
V gene: TRBV11-2
CDR3 protein: CASSLSQGYTGELFF
CDR3 DNA: TGTGCCAGCAGCTTGAGCCAGGGATACACCGGGGAGCTGTTTTTT

D gene: NA
J gene: TRBJ1-2
clone size: NA
V gene: TRBV2
CDR3 protein: CASTRKAQAYGYTF
CDR3 DNA: TGTGCCAGCACCCGAAAGGCTCAGGCCTATGGCTACACCTTC

D gene: TRBD2
J gene: TRBJ2-2
clone size: NA
V gene: TRBV11-2
CDR3 protein: CASSGTSGSHTGELFF
CDR3 DNA: TGTGCCAGCAGCGGGACTAGCGGGAGTCACACCGGGGAGCTGTTTTTT

D gene: TRBD1
J gene: TRBJ2-7
clone size: NA
V gene: TRBV18
CDR3 protein: CASSPSRQGVSYEQYF
CDR3 DNA: TGTGCCAGCTCACCATCCCGCCAGGGGGTTTCATACGAGCAGTACTTC

D gene: NA
J gene: TRBJ1-2
clone size: NA
V gene: TRBV7-8
CDR3 protein: CASSLEPGPLYGYTF
CDR3 DNA: TGTGCCAGCAGCTTAGAGCCAGGGCCTCTCTATGGCTACACCTTC

D gene: TRBD2
J gene: TRBJ2-3
clone size: NA
V gene: TRBV5-8
CDR3 protein: CASSYGLAGGPADTQYF
CDR3 DNA: TGTGCCAGCAGCTATGGACTAGCGGGAGGGCCAGCAGATACGCAGTATTTT

D gene: TRBD2
J gene: TRBJ2-7
clone size: NA
V gene: TRBV28
CDR3 protein: CASSRSGGSPYEQYF
CDR3 DNA: TGTGCCAGCAGTCGTAGCGGGGGTAGCCCCTACGAGCAGTACTTC

D gene: TRBD1
J gene: TRBJ2-7
clone size: NA
V gene: TRBV28
CDR3 protein: CASSYRDRSYEQYF
CDR3 DNA: TGTGCCAGCAGTTACCGGGACAGATCCTACGAGCAGTACTTC

D gene: TRBD2
J gene: TRBJ2-7
clone size: NA
V gene: TRBV5-1
CDR3 protein: CASREGAGGPSREQYF
CDR3 DNA: TGCGCCAGCAGAGAGGGAGCGGGAGGGCCATCTCGCGAGCAGTACTTC

D gene: TRBD1
J gene: TRBJ1-2
clone size: NA
V gene: TRBV30
CDR3 protein: CAWSPAGGWLGYTF
CDR3 DNA: TGTGCCTGGAGTCCTGCAGGGGGCTGGCTTGGCTACACCTTC

D gene: NA
J gene: TRBJ2-7
clone size: once
V gene: TRBV18
CDR3 protein: CASSTSTGTRHEQYF
CDR3 DNA: TGTGCCAGCTCAACGTCGACAGGGACTCGCCACGAGCAGTACTTC

D gene: NA
J gene: TRBJ2-1
clone size: NA
V gene: TRBV5-4
CDR3 protein: CATYQDSYNEQFF
CDR3 DNA: TGTGCCACTTACCAGGACTCCTACAATGAGCAGTTCTTC

D gene: NA
J gene: TRBJ2-2
clone size: few
V gene: TRBV21-1
CDR3 protein: CASSKDGEGGTGELFF
CDR3 DNA: TGTGCCAGCAGCAAAGATGGGGAAGGGGGCACCGGGGAGCTGTTTTTT

D gene: TRBD2
J gene: TRBJ2-7
clone size: NA
V gene: TRBV7-9
CDR3 protein: CSSSLAGPYYEQYF
CDR3 DNA: TGTTCCAGCAGCTTAGCGGGCCCATACTACGAGCAGTACTTC

D gene: NA
J gene: TRBJ1-1
clone size: NA
V gene: TRBV18
CDR3 protein: CASSPNGSPNTEAFF
CDR3 DNA: TGTGCCAGCTCACCAAACGGGTCGCCGAACACTGAAGCTTTCTTT

D gene: NA
J gene: TRBJ1-1
clone size: NA
V gene: TRBV28
CDR3 protein: CASRSGAAGGTEAFF
CDR3 DNA: TGTGCCAGCAGGTCGGGGGCCGCCGGGGGGACTGAAGCTTTCTTT

D gene: NA
J gene: TRBJ2-3
clone size: NA
V gene: TRBV5-1
CDR3 protein: CASSLGRGTSTDTQYF
CDR3 DNA: TGCGCCAGCAGTCTAGGCCGTGGAACTAGCACAGATACGCAGTATTTT

D gene: NA
J gene: TRBJ2-7
clone size: NA
V gene: TRBV4-2
CDR3 protein: CASSPDSPYEQYF
CDR3 DNA: TGTGCCAGCAGCCCTGACAGTCCCTACGAGCAGTACTTC

D gene: TRBD1
J gene: TRBJ2-5
clone size: NA
V gene: TRBV30
CDR3 protein: CAWDRGRQETQYF
CDR3 DNA: TGTGCCTGGGACAGGGGAAGGCAAGAGACCCAGTACTTC

D gene: TRBD1
J gene: TRBJ1-2
clone size: NA
V gene: TRBV2
CDR3 protein: CASRPGQGYGYTF
CDR3 DNA: TGTGCCAGCAGGCCGGGACAGGGGTATGGCTACACCTTC

D gene: NA
J gene: TRBJ2-3
clone size: NA
V gene: TRBV5-1
CDR3 protein: CASSSYGSLFTDTQYF
CDR3 DNA: TGCGCCAGCAGCTCATACGGGTCCCTTTTCACAGATACGCAGTATTTT

D gene: NA
J gene: TRBJ1-1
clone size: NA
V gene: TRBV19
CDR3 protein: CASSASGASGTEAFF
CDR3 DNA: TGTGCCAGTAGTGCCTCAGGGGCCTCTGGCACTGAAGCTTTCTTT

D gene: NA
J gene: TRBJ1-2
clone size: few
V gene: TRBV7-9
CDR3 protein: CASRMDPGGANYGYTF
CDR3 DNA: TGTGCCAGCAGAATGGACCCGGGGGGGGCGAACTATGGCTACACCTTC

D gene: TRBD2
J gene: TRBJ2-3
clone size: NA
V gene: TRBV6-5
CDR3 protein: CASSYSGLADTDTQYF
CDR3 DNA: TGTGCCAGCAGTTACTCGGGACTAGCGGACACAGATACGCAGTATTTT

D gene: NA
J gene: TRBJ2-1
clone size: few
V gene: TRBV12-1
CDR3 protein: CARIALGSGRDHEQFF
CDR3 DNA: TGTGCCAGAATTGCCTTAGGTAGCGGGAGGGACCATGAGCAGTTCTTC